The 29 T cell receptor beta chains given below trace back to one sample, sequenced in a study of regulatory T cells in long-lasting Graves disease (dated by TCRdb to the early 2020s). The protocol used for the library was multiplex PCR. Sequencing used an Illumina HiSeq 4000. iRepertoire HTBI primers and Arm-PCR amplification of CDR3 regions were used to construct TCR beta libraries. In TCRdb, the public reads were trimmed at Q25 with fastp and aligned with MiXCR, with productive beta chains retained. Identical CDR3 proteins give one entry, which carries the most common genes and DNA. This sample is represented by approximately 470,000 distinct CDR3 sequences; roughly 20% of them were singletons. The ten largest clonotypes hold approximately 8% of the sample. This sample's time point label indicates: persistent/refractory GD, antithyroid drugs over 5 years with positive TRAb. RNA was extracted from PBMCs in TRIzol for both TCR sequencing and RNA sequencing.

Sample: peripheral blood mononuclear cells (PBMCs), taken when the disease was refractory, from a patient treated with antithyroid drugs. All receptors derive from a female donor with Graves disease.

There are a few counts of this clonotype. V gene TRBV2 combines with J gene TRBJ2-7, with D perhaps given as TRBD1 or TRBD2 (5 bases each). V lost 4 bases and J lost 6, with 16 bases in between. Germline lookup yields CDR1 SNHLY and CDR2 FYNNEI. The CDR3 has 14 amino acids. As DNA, the CDR3 is TGTGCCAGCAGTGCCACGATTCGGGACCCCGAGCAGTACTTC. As protein: CASSATIRDPEQYF.

This chain joins TRBV20-1 and TRBJ2-2, with D maybe TRBD2 (6 bases). CDR1 DFQATT and CDR2 SNEGSKA come from the germline V gene (reference sequence). V lost 0 bases and J lost 1, with 12 bases in between. The CDR3 runs 16 residues. The CDR3 bases are TGCAGTGCTAGAGAAGGGTCGGGGGAGAACACCGGGGAGCTGTTTTTT. Encoded protein: CSAREGSGENTGELFF.

This clonotype was seen ten or more times. The chain has TRBV12-3 or TRBV12-4 and TRBJ1-2; 7 bases are shared with TRBD1. The CDR3 runs 13 residues. Trimming cost V 2 bases and J 6 bases; bases outside gene matches: 3. CDR3: CASSLFTGDGYTF. The CDR3 DNA follows: TGTGCCAGCAGTTTATTTACAGGGGATGGCTACACCTTC.

This clonotype was detected only a few times. This chain links TRBV7-3 with TRBJ1-1; no reliable D call. The CDR3 runs to 13 residues. V lost 5 bases and J 4 bases, leaving 11 bases between the germline ends. Germline V lookup: CDR1 SGHTA, CDR2 FQGTGA. In nucleotides, the CDR3 is TGTGCCAGCAGCGTGTTACAAGGCACTGAAGCTTTCTTT. Translating it yields CASSVLQGTEAFF.

The CDR3 DNA sequence: TGTGCCACCAGCAGAGACCGGACTAGCTGGTACGAGCAGTACTTC. Protein product: CATSRDRTSWYEQYF. The V gene is TRBV15, the J gene TRBJ2-7; 8 nucleotides align to TRBD2. This CDR3 comprises 15 residues. Germline V gives CDR1 LNHNV, CDR2 YYDKDF (reference sequence). The V segment lost 0 bases and the J segment 4 bases; nucleotides outside the gene matches: 5.

This sequence joins TRBV3-1 and TRBJ2-7; no clear D. V lost 1 base, J lost 7 bases, and 14 bases lay in between. CDR3 length: 14 amino acids. CDR1 LGHDT and CDR2 YNNKEL come from the germline V gene (reference sequence). The CDR3 bases are TGTGCCAGCAGCCAAGGAATTGGACCGGAGGAGCAGTACTTC. Protein sequence: CASSQGIGPEEQYF.

This clonotype was observed at least ten times. The CDR3 DNA is TGTGCCAGCAGCTACCGGGACAGGCAAGAGACCCAGTACTTC. This translates into CASSYRDRQETQYF. V usage is TRBV7-2 and J usage is TRBJ2-5, with TRBD1 matching 8 bases. CDR1 is SGHTA, CDR2 FQGNSA, per germline. The trim removed 4 bases at V and 2 bases at J, leaving 3 bases unmatched. CDR3 length equals 14 residues.

Of note for this clonotype: This may be a read error, as it is one base from a much larger clone. The chain combines TRBV6-2 or TRBV6-3 with TRBJ2-5; D remains ambiguous. Trimming stripped 10 bases from V and 2 bases from J, with 26 bases between. Germline V CDR1 and CDR2: MNHEY, SVGEGT. The CDR3 is made up of 17 amino acids. CDR3 residues: CANSHNPRSERQETQYF. In nucleotides, the CDR3 is TGTGCCAACAGCCATAACCCCCGATCGGAGCGTCAAGAGACCCAGTACTTC.

Ten or more counts support this clonotype. The chain has TRBV29-1 and TRBJ2-7, with 11 nucleotides matching TRBD2. With V trimmed by 1 base and J by 3 bases, 5 bases remained unmatched. The CDR3 has 15 amino acids. The germline V gene encodes CDR1 SQVTM and CDR2 ANQGSEA. As DNA, the CDR3 is TGCAGCGTTGAAGGTATTAGCGGGAGGGACTACGAGCAGTACTTC. Translating gives CSVEGISGRDYEQYF.

The chain employs TRBV6-1 and TRBJ1-1; no reliable D call. This CDR3 has 13 amino acids. With 4 bases removed from V and 4 bases from J, the gap between germline ends came to 10 bases. Germline lookup yields CDR1 MNHNS and CDR2 SASEGT. CDR3 DNA: TGTGCCAGCAGTGTGGACGGATTCACTGAAGCTTTCTTT. Translation: CASSVDGFTEAFF.

This clonotype appeared many times. CDR3 sequence (DNA): TGCAGTGCTTTAAAAGACAGGGCGTCCTACGAGCAGTACTTC. It encodes CSALKDRASYEQYF. This chain connects TRBV20-1 to TRBJ2-7; 7 nucleotides agree with TRBD1. V gave up 5 bases and J gave up 1 base; unmatched junction bases: 8. This CDR3 comprises 14 residues. Germline values: CDR1 DFQATT, CDR2 SNEGSKA (reference sequence).

Regarding this clonotype: Just one base apart from a much larger clone, this may be a read error. The V call is TRBV27, the J call TRBJ2-5; D call uncertain. The CDR3 runs to 15 residues. CDR1 and CDR2 (germline): MNHEY, SMNVEV (reference sequence). CDR3 amino acids: CASSLEFAGQETQCF. DNA of the CDR3: TGTGCCAGCAGTTTAGAGTTTGCAGGTCAAGAGACCCAGTGCTTC.

This clonotype has only a few counts. The genes are TRBV20-1 and TRBJ2-5; D unclear. Trimming removed 3 bases from V and 0 bases from J, with 8 bases in between. Germline CDR1 and CDR2: DFQATT and SNEGSKA (reference sequence). The CDR3 is made up of 13 amino acids. The CDR3 DNA reads TGCAGTGCTAGCCCCAGAAACCAAGAGACCCAGTACTTC. It codes for CSASPRNQETQYF.

This clonotype was recorded at least ten times. This chain uses TRBV12-3 or TRBV12-4 with TRBJ2-2; 9 nucleotides align to TRBD1. The CDR3 totals 18 residues. The trim removed 6 bases at V and 5 bases at J, leaving 16 bases unmatched. Here the CDR3 DNA reads TGTGCCAGCAGGCGGGACAGGGTATCCACCACTGGGACCGGGGAGCTGTTTTTT. Translating gives CASRRDRVSTTGTGELFF.

This clonotype showed up many times. The V call is TRBV5-5, the J call TRBJ1-2; 7 bases agree with TRBD1. There are 16 residues in the CDR3. Germline V gene sequence: CDR1 SGHKS, CDR2 YYEKEE (reference sequence). V dropped 4 bases and J dropped 1; count of bases not matched to a gene: 10. Written as DNA, the CDR3 is TGTGCCAGCAGCCGACTTGACAGGGAAGGTAACTATGGCTACACCTTC. This encodes CASSRLDREGNYGYTF.

There are many counts of this clonotype. V is TRBV28 and J is TRBJ1-1; D unresolved. CDR1 and CDR2 (germline): MDHEN, SYDVKM. CDR3 length: 17 amino acids. The germline V and J ends were trimmed by 5 bases and 0 bases, with 19 bases remaining between them. CDR3 bases: TGTGCCAGCAGTCAAGGCCCCCGTTACAGCGTGAACACTGAAGCTTTCTTT. Protein sequence: CASSQGPRYSVNTEAFF.

This clonotype was seen at least ten times. The V gene is TRBV5-6, the J gene TRBJ1-4; no definite D call. Germline V gene lookup returns CDR1 SGHDT and CDR2 YYEEEE. Trimming stripped 4 bases from V and 6 bases from J, with 10 bases between. This CDR3 spans 13 amino acids. CDR3: CASSPVGDEKLFF. CDR3 DNA: TGTGCCAGCAGCCCCGTCGGGGATGAAAAACTGTTTTTT.

This clonotype turned up a few times. The rearrangement joins TRBV19 to TRBJ2-7; TRBD1 matches at 10 bases. The CDR3 covers 13 residues. Trimming at V came to 8 bases and at J to 5 bases, leaving 6 bases not matched to a gene. CDR1 is LNHDA and CDR2 is SQIVND in the germline V gene (reference sequence). Written as DNA, the CDR3 is TGTGCCAGTGGACAGGGGGAGGTCGACGAGCAGTACTTC. It is translated as CASGQGEVDEQYF.

On this clonotype: Being one base from a much bigger clone, this may be a read error. V usage is TRBV3-1 and J usage is TRBJ1-6; 9 bases are shared with TRBD1. This CDR3 has 15 amino acids. Germline V CDR1 and CDR2: LGHDT, YNNKEL (reference sequence). The CDR3 coding sequence is TGTGTCAGCAGCGGGGGGACAGGGCAATGGTCACCCCTCCACTTT. Protein: CVSSGGTGQWSPLHF.

This clonotype was seen repeatedly, ten times or more. J is TRBJ1-5 and V is TRBV28; no firm D call. From germline, CDR1 is MDHEN and CDR2 SYDVKM. V lost 3 bases and J 4 bases, leaving 16 bases between the germline ends. The CDR3 extends over 16 amino acids. The CDR3 loop is CASSLRLVMGNQPQHF. In nucleotides, the CDR3 is TGTGCCAGCAGTTTGAGGCTAGTTATGGGTAATCAGCCCCAGCATTTT.

In regard to this clonotype: This may arise from a read error, as a much more abundant clone is one base away. The V gene is TRBV10-2, the J gene TRBJ2-7, with 7 bases matching TRBD2. The CDR3 sequence is 13 residues long. From germline, CDR1 is WSHSY and CDR2 SAAADI. CDR3 bases: TGCGCCAGCACAAACGGGAGGTTTTACGGGCAGTACTTC. Translation: CASTNGRFYGQYF.

The rearrangement uses TRBV11-2 and TRBJ1-1; 9 bases line up with TRBD1. V shed 4 bases and J 6 bases; nucleotides not matched to a gene: 9. The CDR3 runs 15 residues. In germline, CDR1 is SGHAT, CDR2 FQNNGV. The CDR3 sequence is CASSSTRGQGSEAFF. The CDR3 DNA follows: TGTGCCAGCAGCTCGACCAGGGGACAGGGCTCTGAAGCTTTCTTT.

The table lists this clonotype with a few counts. The chain employs TRBV10-3 and TRBJ1-1; D gene uncertain. Trimming stripped 4 bases from V and 3 bases from J, with 15 bases between. Germline V gene lookup returns CDR1 ENHRY and CDR2 SYGVKD. The CDR3 covers 15 residues. As DNA, the CDR3 is TGTGCCATCAGTGGCCGGGGAAGGAGAGACACTGAAGCTTTCTTT. Translating it yields CAISGRGRRDTEAFF.

This clonotype was found many times. The chain is built from TRBV24-1 and TRBJ1-1, with TRBD1 as a possible D gene (6 bases). The CDR3 is 15 residues long. V lost 4 bases and J lost 2, with 13 bases in between. Germline loops: CDR1 KGHDR, CDR2 SFDVKD. CDR3 nucleotides: TGTGCCACCAGTGACACCCGGGACACCAACACTGAAGCTTTCTTT. Translation gives CATSDTRDTNTEAFF.

There are a few counts of this clonotype. The CDR3 sequence: CASSSPGGYYEQYF. CDR3 in DNA: TGTGCCAGCAGTTCCCCAGGGGGCTACTACGAGCAGTACTTC. The chain is built from TRBV27 and TRBJ2-7; 8 nucleotides agree with TRBD1. There are 14 residues in the CDR3. Germline CDR1 is MNHEY and CDR2 is SMNVEV (reference sequence). V dropped 4 bases and J dropped 3; count of bases not matched to a gene: 5.

A note on this clonotype: Mismatch with germline at one junction end may stem from a read error. The rearrangement uses TRBV7-9 and TRBJ2-3, with D possibly matching TRBD2 (6 bases). This CDR3 spans 14 amino acids. Germline-derived CDR1 and CDR2 are SEHNR and FQNEAQ (reference sequence). CDR3 in DNA: TGTGCCAGCAGCCTAGCGACTAGCACAGATACGCAGTATTTT. This translates into CASSLATSTDTQYF.

In this sample, this clonotype turned up a few times. This rearrangement joins TRBV5-4 to TRBJ2-3; D is unresolved. The V gene lost 0 bases and the J gene lost 2 bases, with 10 bases spanning the gap. Germline assignment: CDR1 SGHNT and CDR2 YYREEE (reference sequence). The CDR3 has 15 amino acids. CDR3 sequence reads: CASSLAARNTDTQYF. The CDR3, as DNA: TGTGCCAGCAGCTTGGCGGCTAGAAACACAGATACGCAGTATTTT.

The V and J genes are TRBV10-2 and TRBJ2-2, with unresolved D. The CDR3 contains 10 residues. Germline V lookup: CDR1 WSHSY, CDR2 SAAADI. Trimming shortened V by 6 bases and J by 7 bases, and 3 bases separated the two germline ends. The CDR3 loop is CASRDGELFF. CDR3 DNA: TGCGCCAGCAGGGACGGGGAGCTGTTTTTT.

This clonotype was recorded many times. V and J are TRBV6-1 and TRBJ2-7; 7 bases are a match to TRBD1. The CDR3 is 16 amino acids. V was clipped by 5 bases and J by 0 bases; unmatched bases: 10. CDR1 and CDR2 from the germline V gene are MNHNS and SASEGT. The CDR3 DNA sequence: TGTGCCAGCAGTCCCAGACCGGGACAGCCCTCCTACGAGCAGTACTTC. Translating it yields CASSPRPGQPSYEQYF.